A selection of T cell receptor beta chains follows, all from one sample in a study of cytomegalovirus exposure and HLA in healthy donors. Measured with immunoSEQ multiplex PCR; TCRdb has only the in-frame clones, and not every one. This table holds over 200,000 clones, about 79% found once. Sequenced material: PBMCs. Receptors were obtained from a male donor in good health and CMV-seronegative. CDR3s include the opening cysteine and the closing phenylalanine or tryptophan. A D gene is named only where the DNA matches it firmly. The size of a clone is reported for some rows only, either as once, few or many, or as a class for expanded clones.

D gene: -; J gene: TRBJ1-1; clone size: -; V gene: TRBV5-1; CDR3 DNA: TGCGCCAGCAGCTTGGCTGCGGTACCCACTGAAGCTTTCTTT; CDR3 protein: CASSLAAVPTEAFF
D gene: -; J gene: TRBJ2-2; clone size: -; V gene: TRBV10-3; CDR3 DNA: TGTGCCATCAGCGACAGGAGCCCGAACACCGGGGAGCTGTTTTTT; CDR3 protein: CAISDRSPNTGELFF
D gene: TRBD2; J gene: TRBJ2-3; clone size: -; V gene: TRBV4-3; CDR3 DNA: TGCGCCAGCAGCCTACGGGGGGGCGGCACAGATACGCAGTATTTT; CDR3 protein: CASSLRGGGTDTQYF
D gene: -; J gene: TRBJ2-7; clone size: few; V gene: TRBV7-2; CDR3 DNA: TGTGCCAGCAGCTCCTCCGGGGGTAGATCCTACGAGCAGTACTTC; CDR3 protein: CASSSSGGRSYEQYF
D gene: -; J gene: TRBJ1-1; clone size: few; V gene: TRBV19; CDR3 DNA: TGTGCCAGTAGTACAACACGGGGGGGCACTGAAGCTTTCTTT; CDR3 protein: CASSTTRGGTEAFF
D gene: TRBD1; J gene: TRBJ2-7; clone size: -; V gene: TRBV2; CDR3 DNA: TGTGCCAGCAGGAAAGGGACAGCTAACGAGCAGTACTTC; CDR3 protein: CASRKGTANEQYF
D gene: TRBD1; J gene: TRBJ2-1; clone size: -; V gene: TRBV6-1; CDR3 DNA: TGTGCCAGCAGTCAAGTCCCGGACAGGGGGGTCAATGAGCAGTTCTTC; CDR3 protein: CASSQVPDRGVNEQFF
D gene: -; J gene: TRBJ2-7; clone size: -; V gene: TRBV29-1; CDR3 DNA: TGCAGCGTTGAGAACAGGGCTGGTTACGAGCAGTACTTC; CDR3 protein: CSVENRAGYEQYF
D gene: TRBD2; J gene: TRBJ2-1; clone size: -; V gene: TRBV7-2; CDR3 DNA: TGTGCCAGCAGCACTCCTCGGGGGGGCTCCTACAATGAGCAGTTCTTC; CDR3 protein: CASSTPRGGSYNEQFF
D gene: -; J gene: TRBJ1-1; clone size: once; V gene: TRBV7-9; CDR3 DNA: TGTGCCAGCAGCTTCGGGCAGGGGTACACTGAAGCTTTCTTT; CDR3 protein: CASSFGQGYTEAFF
D gene: -; J gene: TRBJ2-3; clone size: -; V gene: TRBV7-3; CDR3 DNA: TGTGCCAGCAGCTTAAAATCGAACTTCCACACAGATACGCAGTATTTT; CDR3 protein: CASSLKSNFHTDTQYF
D gene: -; J gene: TRBJ2-3; clone size: -; V gene: TRBV7-6; CDR3 DNA: TGTGCCAGCAGCCGCGACTTTCAGGATACGCAGTATTTT; CDR3 protein: CASSRDFQDTQYF